Below, 21 T cell receptor beta chains from the same sample are listed, as sequenced in a study of OX40 agonist ivuxolimab in advanced cancers. Produced via immunoSEQ multiplex PCR; TCRdb's table is partial and in-frame only. The table includes 30,000 or so clones, around 85% detected once. Sample: CD4+ or CD8+ T cells sorted from blood, taken in a trial of the OX40 agonist ivuxolimab. Receptors were obtained from an adult with an advanced solid tumor such as melanoma, head and neck, liver or kidney cancer.

This chain uses TRBV6-5 with TRBJ2-5; no clear D gene. V was pared by 0 bases and J by 1 base, with 12 bases between. This CDR3 comprises 16 residues. The germline V gene encodes CDR1 MNHEY and CDR2 SVGAGI. In nucleotides, the CDR3 is TGTGCCAGCAGTTACTCCTACAGAGGTAGCCAAGAGACCCAGTACTTC. Translated: CASSYSYRGSQETQYF.

The chain links TRBV9 to TRBJ2-7, with 7 bases lining up with TRBD2. In germline, CDR1 is SGDLS, CDR2 YYNGEE. The V segment lost 3 bases and the J segment 3 bases; nucleotides outside the gene matches: 6. This CDR3 spans 14 amino acids. In nucleotides, the CDR3 is TGTGCCAGCAGCGCCGGGACTACGAACTACGAGCAGTACTTC. It yields the protein CASSAGTTNYEQYF.

In its sample, this clone is large. V usage is TRBV25-1 and J usage is TRBJ2-2; no clear D. This CDR3 has 13 residues. The ends were cut back, 4 bases at V and 3 bases at J, with 6 bases in the middle. CDR1 and CDR2 from the germline V gene are MGHDK and SYGVNS. CDR3 DNA sequence: TGTGCCAGCAGTGGAGGAGACACCGGGGAGCTGTTTTTT. This sequence encodes CASSGGDTGELFF. Full variable domain (outside the CDR3, taken from reference TRBV25-1 and TRBJ2-2): EADIYQTPRYLVIGTGKKITLECSQTMGHDKMYWYQQDPGMELHLIHYSYGVNSTEKGDLSSESTVSRIRTEHFPLTLESARPSHTSQYLCASSGGDTGELFFGEGSRLTVL.

This sequence joins TRBV29-1 and TRBJ2-1; tentative D call: TRBD2 (5 bases). V was trimmed by 0 bases and J by 4 bases, leaving 19 bases between them. Germline CDR1 and CDR2: SQVTM and ANQGSEA. The CDR3 loop spans 17 amino acids. CDR3 sequence (DNA): TGCAGCGTTGAAGATGGGGAGCCTGATTACTTTTACAATGAGCAGTTCTTC. It translates to CSVEDGEPDYFYNEQFF.

This clone came up once. Germline and junction disagree at one end, which may indicate a read error. The rearrangement uses TRBV7-7 and TRBJ2-2; 13 bases agree with TRBD2. The CDR3 is made up of 17 amino acids. The germline V gene has CDR1 SSHAT and CDR2 FNYEAQ (reference sequence). CDR3 sequence (DNA): TGTGCTAGCAGCTCGGGACTAGCGGGACTGAACACCGGGGAGCTGTTTTTT. It yields the protein CASSSGLAGLNTGELFF.

This chain connects TRBV13 to TRBJ2-7, with 10 bases fitting TRBD1. V gave up 5 bases and J gave up 4 bases; unmatched junction bases: 17. CDR1 is PRHDT and CDR2 is FYEKMQ in the germline V gene (reference sequence). The CDR3 runs 18 residues. The CDR3, as DNA: TGTGCCAGCAGCCCCGGGACAGGGGAATCGAGGGGAATTTACGAGCAGTACTTC. This translates into CASSPGTGESRGIYEQYF.

V usage is TRBV27 and J usage is TRBJ2-7; D is unclear. This CDR3 has 13 amino acids. V was cut by 5 bases and J by 3 bases, with 11 bases left in between. CDR1 MNHEY and CDR2 SMNVEV come from the germline V gene (reference sequence). This CDR3 reads CASSPFVGYEQYF. CDR3 DNA: TGTGCCAGCAGTCCTTTTGTTGGCTACGAGCAGTACTTC.

This sequence joins TRBV19 and TRBJ2-1, with 9 nucleotides matching TRBD2. V dropped 7 bases and J dropped 9; count of bases not matched to a gene: 7. CDR3 length: 13 residues. Germline V gives CDR1 LNHDA, CDR2 SQIVND (reference sequence). CDR3 sequence reads: CASIAGAGGEQFF. The CDR3 nucleotides are TGTGCCAGTATAGCGGGAGCGGGGGGTGAGCAGTTCTTC.

J is TRBJ1-2 and V is TRBV27; 8 nucleotides align to TRBD1. V lost 3 bases and J lost 7; bases outside the gene matches: 7. The CDR3 contains 14 residues. The germline CDR1 and CDR2 sequences are MNHEY and SMNVEV (reference sequence). CDR3 region: CASSFQGARLGYTF. The CDR3 DNA follows: TGTGCCAGCAGTTTCCAGGGGGCGCGTCTTGGCTACACCTTC.

The V call is TRBV12-5, the J call TRBJ1-1, with a possible D match to TRBD1 (5 bases). Germline V gives CDR1 LGHNT, CDR2 FRNRAP. V was cut by 3 bases and J by 0 bases, with 17 bases left in between. There are 17 residues in the CDR3. CDR3 sequence: CASGFNRDEWVNTEAFF. CDR3 in DNA: TGTGCTAGTGGTTTCAACCGGGACGAATGGGTGAACACTGAAGCTTTCTTT. The full variable domain, rest sourced from reference TRBV12-5 and TRBJ1-1, is DARVTQTPRHKVTEMGQEVTMRCQPILGHNTVFWYRQTMMQGLELLAYFRNRAPLDDSGMPKDRFSAEMPDATLATLKIQPSEPRDSAVYFCASGFNRDEWVNTEAFFGQGTRLTVV.

The rearrangement links TRBV4-3 to TRBJ2-5; D might be TRBD2 (7 bases). Germline loops: CDR1 LGHNA, CDR2 YSLEER. V lost 0 bases to trimming and J lost 5 bases, with 13 bases between them. The CDR3 covers 15 residues. CDR3 sequence reads: CASSQEGGGGETQYF. CDR3 coding DNA: TGCGCCAGCAGCCAAGAGGGGGGGGGCGGTGAGACCCAGTACTTC.

This clone occurred once. One junction end does not reproduce the germline sequence, and a read error may be involved. The chain has TRBV6-5 and TRBJ2-5; 7 bases line up with TRBD2. This CDR3 has 12 amino acids. Germline CDR1 is MNHEY and CDR2 is SVGAGI. DNA for the CDR3: TGTGCCAGCAGTTACGCAGGGACTATTTTCGACTTC. Amino acid sequence: CASSYAGTIFDF.

This chain uses TRBV19 with TRBJ2-1; D unclear. The CDR3 contains 13 residues. The V gene lost 5 bases and the J gene lost 5 bases, with 10 bases spanning the gap. Germline values: CDR1 LNHDA, CDR2 SQIVND (reference sequence). The CDR3 nucleotides read TGTGCCAGTAGTGTGAGCTTAAACAATGAGCAGTTCTTC. The encoded protein is CASSVSLNNEQFF.

This chain joins TRBV28 and TRBJ1-2, with no clear D. The V gene lost 4 bases and the J gene lost 0 bases, with 9 bases spanning the gap. This CDR3 region has 14 residues. Germline V CDR1 and CDR2: MDHEN, SYDVKM. CDR3 DNA sequence: TGTGCCAGCAGTTCTGGCAGTTCTAACTATGGCTACACCTTC. Translating it yields CASSSGSSNYGYTF.

The chain links TRBV6-4 to TRBJ2-3; 11 nucleotides agree with TRBD2. The germline V gene has CDR1 MRHNA and CDR2 SNTAGT. The CDR3 sequence is 15 residues long. The V and J ends lost 4 bases and 1 base, in that order; junction bases with no gene match: 1. CDR3 sequence reads: CASSVTSGGTDTQYF. CDR3 DNA: TGTGCCAGCAGTGTGACTAGCGGGGGCACAGATACGCAGTATTTT.

This chain uses TRBV14 with TRBJ2-3, with TRBD1 identical over 9 bases. The junction had 10 bases not matched to a gene; V was cut back by 4 bases and J by 5 bases. CDR3 size: 16 residues. Germline V gene data show CDR1 as SGHDN and CDR2 as FVKESK. The CDR3 loop is CASSLKEQGAGDTQYF. DNA for the CDR3: TGTGCCAGCAGCCTCAAGGAACAGGGGGCAGGAGATACGCAGTATTTT.

The rearrangement joins TRBV7-3 to TRBJ1-1; TRBD1 matches at 8 bases. The V gene's germline CDR1 is SGHTA and CDR2 FQGTGA. Germline trimming cut 3 bases from V and 3 bases from J; bases unmatched to any gene: 0. The length of the CDR3 is 13 residues. CDR3 sequence: CASSLTGDTEAFF. The DNA of the CDR3 is TGTGCCAGCAGCTTGACAGGGGACACTGAAGCTTTCTTT.

The chain links TRBV28 to TRBJ1-5; D not certain. Germline CDR1 is MDHEN and CDR2 is SYDVKM. Between the trimmed V and J ends, which lost 5 bases and 0 bases, there was a span of 5 bases. This CDR3 contains 13 residues. The CDR3 DNA reads TGTGCCAGCAGTATGAATAGCAATCAGCCCCAGCATTTT. Translation gives CASSMNSNQPQHF. Looking up the rest from reference TRBV28 and TRBJ1-5 gives the full variable domain: DVKVTQSSRYLVKRTGEKVFLECVQDMDHENMFWYRQDPGLGLRLIYFSYDVKMKEKGDIPEGYSVSREKKERFSLILESASTNQTSMYLCASSMNSNQPQHFGDGTRLSIL.

This clone has just one count. The V call is TRBV4-3, the J call TRBJ1-2; the D gene is possibly TRBD1 (5 bases). The CDR3 is 14 residues long. Germline CDR1 is LGHNA and CDR2 is YSLEER. Between the trimmed V and J ends, which lost 5 bases and 4 bases, there was a span of 14 bases. The CDR3 DNA sequence: TGCGCCAGCAGCACCCGACAGTGGGGCTATGGCTACACCTTC. This gives the protein CASSTRQWGYGYTF.

This clone was observed once. The V and J genes are TRBV18 and TRBJ2-1, with 9 nucleotides matching TRBD2. This CDR3 contains 13 residues. V lost 8 bases to trimming and J lost 7 bases; unmatched junction nucleotides: 6. Germline values: CDR1 KGHSH, CDR2 LQKENI. The CDR3 DNA is TGTGCCAGCGAAACTAGCGGGCTTAATGAGCAGTTCTTC. It codes for CASETSGLNEQFF.

This clone showed up just once. This rearrangement joins TRBV18 to TRBJ2-1, with 9 bases matching TRBD2. The trim removed 3 bases at V and 9 bases at J, leaving 24 bases unmatched. The CDR3 extends over 20 amino acids. Germline V gene sequence: CDR1 KGHSH, CDR2 LQKENI. The CDR3 spells CASSPVRRVAGVFRGREQFF. CDR3 bases: TGTGCCAGCTCACCGGTCCGGCGGGTAGCGGGAGTTTTTAGGGGGCGTGAGCAGTTCTTC.